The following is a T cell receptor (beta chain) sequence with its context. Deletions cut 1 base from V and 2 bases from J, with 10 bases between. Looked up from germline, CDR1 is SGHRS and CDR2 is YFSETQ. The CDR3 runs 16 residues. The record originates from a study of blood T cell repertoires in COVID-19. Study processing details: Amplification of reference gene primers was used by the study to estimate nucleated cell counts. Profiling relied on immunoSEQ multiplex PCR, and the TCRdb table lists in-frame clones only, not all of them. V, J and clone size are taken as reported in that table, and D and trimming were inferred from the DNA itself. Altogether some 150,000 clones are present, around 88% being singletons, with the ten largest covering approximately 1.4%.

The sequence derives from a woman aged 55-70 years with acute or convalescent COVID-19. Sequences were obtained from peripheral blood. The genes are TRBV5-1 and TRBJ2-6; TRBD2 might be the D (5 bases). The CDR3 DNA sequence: TGCGCCAGCAGCTTGAAGAGGGCGACTGGGGCCAACGTCCTGACTTTC. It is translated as CASSLKRATGANVLTF.